Listed below are T cell receptor beta chains from one sample, sequenced in a study of beta chain features in type 1 diabetes. Sequencing was performed with immunoSEQ multiplex PCR; in TCRdb, only in-frame clones are kept and a portion is missing. The profile shows 300,000 to 450,000 clones, roughly 12% of them singletons. Sequencing was performed on naive CD4+ T cells from blood. The source is a woman younger than 30 with type 1 diabetes. CDR3s leave out the opening cysteine and the closing phenylalanine or tryptophan. D genes are given only for firm matches.

J,V,D,CDR3
TRBJ2-1,TRBV9,-,ASSVGVGGYSYNEQF
TRBJ1-3,TRBV5-4,-,ASSLDSSGNTIY
TRBJ2-3,TRBV28,TRBD2,ASSRSGTSGTDTQY
TRBJ1-5,TRBV6-6,-,ASRFNAGANQPQH
TRBJ1-3,TRBV9,-,ASSPSGGNTIY
TRBJ2-1,TRBV28,TRBD1,ASSVTGTGGNEQF
TRBJ2-6,TRBV5-4,-,ASSLGGVGANVLT
TRBJ1-1,TRBV18,-,ASSPTSAEAF
TRBJ1-6,TRBV9,-,ASSPLGGGNSPLH
TRBJ1-5,TRBV15,TRBD1,ATSREQGANQPQH
TRBJ1-2,TRBV9,-,ASSVGNTETSYGYT
TRBJ1-1,TRBV7-9,TRBD1,ASSSGDRKNTEAF
TRBJ2-2,TRBV11-2,-,ASSLLTNTGELF
TRBJ1-4,TRBV5-4,-,ASSSQGGKMGEKLF
TRBJ2-7,TRBV30,-,AWSRVGEQY
TRBJ1-1,TRBV9,TRBD1,ASSVMTGGNTEAF
TRBJ2-3,TRBV28,-,ASSAGADTQY
TRBJ2-3,TRBV28,-,ATGGGTDTQY
TRBJ1-2,TRBV7-2,-,ASSSTHWSAYGYT
TRBJ1-4,TRBV9,TRBD1,ASSVEPGQGDEKLF
TRBJ2-5,TRBV2,-,ASSEAISGETQY
TRBJ2-5,TRBV28,TRBD2,ASSTGLVRGQETQY
TRBJ2-3,TRBV7-9,TRBD2,ASSPRRLAGVVDTQY
TRBJ2-4,TRBV29-1,-,SAFAVAGKNIQY
TRBJ2-1,TRBV2,-,ASSAVYEQF
TRBJ2-7,TRBV30,TRBD2,AWSPWEGSAHYEQY
TRBJ2-2,TRBV9,-,ASSALRSPTGELF
TRBJ2-7,TRBV6-5,TRBD1,ASRLDRGGYEQY